This passage covers 2 T cell receptor beta chains from one sample sequenced in a study of OX40 agonist ivuxolimab in advanced cancers. Receptor libraries were prepared by the immunoSEQ multiplex PCR assay. TCRdb provides this immuneACCESS table in a form limited to in-frame rearrangements. Some clones are lacking; in checked studies, under half of them reflect an unresolved V gene, and why the rest are absent is not known. This sample holds approximately 94,000 clones; approximately 90% were observed only once. The ten largest account for approximately 0.54% of the sample. The starting material was CD4+ or CD8+ T cells sorted from blood, obtained in a trial of the OX40 agonist ivuxolimab. Receptor source: an adult with an advanced solid tumor such as melanoma, head and neck, liver or kidney cancer.

The chain combines TRBV6-5 with TRBJ2-7; 7 nucleotides align to TRBD1. The length of the CDR3 is 13 residues. The ends lost 7 bases at V and 6 bases at J; junction bases unmatched: 9. The germline CDR1 and CDR2 sequences are MNHEY and SVGAGI. The CDR3 loop reads CASTYRQGGEQYF. As DNA, the CDR3 is TGTGCCAGCACCTACCGACAGGGTGGCGAGCAGTACTTC.

CDR3 residues: CASSPNRAGRLNEQFF. The CDR3 DNA reads TGTGCCAGCAGCCCCAACAGAGCGGGAAGATTAAATGAGCAGTTCTTC. This rearrangement joins TRBV7-3 to TRBJ2-1, with 7 bases aligning to TRBD2. V was clipped by 5 bases and J by 7 bases; unmatched bases: 14. The CDR3 is 16 amino acids. The germline CDR1 and CDR2 sequences are SGHTA and FQGTGA.